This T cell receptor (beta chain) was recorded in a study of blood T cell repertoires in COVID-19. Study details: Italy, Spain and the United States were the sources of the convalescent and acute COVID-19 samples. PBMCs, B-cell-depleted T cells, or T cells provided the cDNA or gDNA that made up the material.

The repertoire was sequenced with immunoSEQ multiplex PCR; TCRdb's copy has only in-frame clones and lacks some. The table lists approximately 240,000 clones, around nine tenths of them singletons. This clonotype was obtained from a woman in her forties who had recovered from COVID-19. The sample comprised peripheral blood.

The chain's CDR3 is CASSLLGQGLYNEQFF. The CDR3 nucleotides are TGTGCCAGCAGCTTATTGGGACAGGGACTATACAATGAGCAGTTCTTC. This chain connects TRBV7-6 to TRBJ2-1; TRBD1 agrees at 9 bases. Germline assignment: CDR1 SGHVS and CDR2 FNYEAQ. Trimming at V came to 2 bases and at J to 4 bases, leaving 6 bases not matched to a gene. This CDR3 spans 16 amino acids.